What follows is one TCR beta chain and its context. Combining a sample-barcoded 5' primer with a J-beta primer mix, a second PCR ran for about 7 to 11 cycles. TCRdb called the 5' RACE reads again in MiXCR, with one record for every CDR3 protein. Of about 680,000 distinct CDR3 sequences listed, roughly 49% were seen once; the top ten hold 25% to 35%. The entry originates in a study of blood T cells in healthy people across ages. The TCR was taken from a woman in her sixties or seventies in good health. Sequenced input: blood.

CDR3 residues: CASHRGNQETQYF. The CDR3 DNA reads TGTGCCAGCCACAGGGGGAACCAAGAGACCCAGTACTTC. V usage is TRBV2 and J usage is TRBJ2-5, with TRBD1 identical over 8 bases. The CDR3 runs to 13 residues. The trim removed 8 bases at V and 0 bases at J, leaving 2 bases unmatched. CDR1 is SNHLY and CDR2 is FYNNEI in the germline V gene. The full variable domain, rest sourced from reference TRBV2 and TRBJ2-5, is EPEVTQTPSHQVTQMGQEVILRCVPISNHLYFYWYRQILGQKVEFLVSFYNNEISEKSEIFDDQFSVERPDGSNFTLKIRSTKLEDSAMYFCASHRGNQETQYFGPGTRLLVL.